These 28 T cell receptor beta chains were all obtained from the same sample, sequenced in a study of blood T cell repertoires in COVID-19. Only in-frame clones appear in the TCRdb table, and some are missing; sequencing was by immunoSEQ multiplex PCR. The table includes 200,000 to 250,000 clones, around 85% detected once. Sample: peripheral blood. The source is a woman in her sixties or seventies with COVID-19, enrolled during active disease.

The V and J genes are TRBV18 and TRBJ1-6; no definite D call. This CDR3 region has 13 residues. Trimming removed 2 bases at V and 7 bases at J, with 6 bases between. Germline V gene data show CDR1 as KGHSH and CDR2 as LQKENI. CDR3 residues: CASSPNSNSPLHF. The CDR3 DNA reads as TGTGCCAGCTCACCAAACAGCAATTCACCCCTCCACTTT.

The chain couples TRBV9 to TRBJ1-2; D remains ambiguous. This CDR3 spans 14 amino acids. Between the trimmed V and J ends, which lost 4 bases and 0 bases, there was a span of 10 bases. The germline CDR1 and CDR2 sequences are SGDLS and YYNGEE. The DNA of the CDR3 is TGTGCCAGCAGCCCAACTAGGGCTAACTATGGCTACACCTTC. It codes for CASSPTRANYGYTF.

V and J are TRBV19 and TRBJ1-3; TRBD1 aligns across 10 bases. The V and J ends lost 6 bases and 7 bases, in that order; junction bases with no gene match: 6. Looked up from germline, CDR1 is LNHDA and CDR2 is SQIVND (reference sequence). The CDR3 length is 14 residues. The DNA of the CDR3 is TGTGCCAGTAGCCAAGACAGGGGGCGTAACACCATATATTTT. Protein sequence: CASSQDRGRNTIYF.

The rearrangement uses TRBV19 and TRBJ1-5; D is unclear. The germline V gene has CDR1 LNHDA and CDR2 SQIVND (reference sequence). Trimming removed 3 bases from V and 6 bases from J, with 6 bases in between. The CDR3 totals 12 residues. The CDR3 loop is CASSIGFQPQHF. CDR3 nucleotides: TGTGCCAGTAGTATCGGGTTTCAGCCCCAGCATTTT.

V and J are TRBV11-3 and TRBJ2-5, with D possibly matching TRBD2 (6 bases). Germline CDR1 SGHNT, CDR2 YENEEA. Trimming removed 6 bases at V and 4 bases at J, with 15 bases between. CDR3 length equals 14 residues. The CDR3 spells CASSTDGEAETQYF. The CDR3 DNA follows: TGTGCCAGCAGTACGGACGGGGAGGCAGAGACCCAGTACTTC.

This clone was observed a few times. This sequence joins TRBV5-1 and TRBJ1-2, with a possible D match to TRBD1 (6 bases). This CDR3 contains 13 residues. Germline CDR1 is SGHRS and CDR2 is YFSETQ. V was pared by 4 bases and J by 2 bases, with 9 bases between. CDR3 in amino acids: CASSRDRNYGYTF. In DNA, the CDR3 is TGCGCCAGCAGCCGAGACAGGAACTATGGCTACACCTTC. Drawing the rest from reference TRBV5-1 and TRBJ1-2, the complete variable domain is KAGVTQTPRYLIKTRGQQVTLSCSPISGHRSVSWYQQTPGQGLQFLFEYFSETQRNKGNFPGRFSGRQFSNSRSEMNVSTLELGDSALYLCASSRDRNYGYTFGSGTRLTVV.

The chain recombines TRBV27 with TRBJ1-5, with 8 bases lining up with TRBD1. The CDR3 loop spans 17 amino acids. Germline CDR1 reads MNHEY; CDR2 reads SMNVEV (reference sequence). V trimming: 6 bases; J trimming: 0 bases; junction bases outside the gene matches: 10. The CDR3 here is CASSPGTGFYSNQPQHF. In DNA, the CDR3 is TGTGCCAGCAGCCCCGGGACAGGTTTTTATAGCAATCAGCCCCAGCATTTT.

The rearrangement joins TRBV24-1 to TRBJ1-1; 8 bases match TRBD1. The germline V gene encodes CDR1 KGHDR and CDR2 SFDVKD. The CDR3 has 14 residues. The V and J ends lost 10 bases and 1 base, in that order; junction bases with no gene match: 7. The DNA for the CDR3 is TGTGCCACAAGAGCCGGGACAGGGAACACTGAAGCTTTCTTT. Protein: CATRAGTGNTEAFF.

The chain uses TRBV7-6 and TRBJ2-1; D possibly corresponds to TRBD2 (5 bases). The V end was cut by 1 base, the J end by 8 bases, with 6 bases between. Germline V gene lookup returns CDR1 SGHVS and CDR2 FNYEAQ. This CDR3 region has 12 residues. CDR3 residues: CASSLVRDEQFF. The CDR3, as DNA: TGTGCCAGCAGCTTAGTGAGGGATGAGCAGTTCTTC.

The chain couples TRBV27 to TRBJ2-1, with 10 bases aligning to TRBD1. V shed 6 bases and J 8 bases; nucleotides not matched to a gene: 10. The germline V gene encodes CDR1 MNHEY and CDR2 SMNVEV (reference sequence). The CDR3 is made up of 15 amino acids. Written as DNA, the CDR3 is TGTGCCAGCAGCCCACCGGGACAGGGGACGCATGAGCAGTTCTTC. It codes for CASSPPGQGTHEQFF.

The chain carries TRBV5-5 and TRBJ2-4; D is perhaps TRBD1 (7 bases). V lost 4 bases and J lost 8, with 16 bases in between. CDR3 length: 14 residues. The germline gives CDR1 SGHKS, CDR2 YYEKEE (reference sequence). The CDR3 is CASSQMEGADIQYF. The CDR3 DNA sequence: TGTGCCAGCAGCCAAATGGAGGGGGCGGACATTCAGTACTTC.

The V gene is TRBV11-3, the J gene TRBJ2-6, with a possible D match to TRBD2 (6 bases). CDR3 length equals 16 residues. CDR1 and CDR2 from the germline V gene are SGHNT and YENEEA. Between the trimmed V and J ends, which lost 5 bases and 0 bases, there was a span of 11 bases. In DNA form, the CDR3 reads TGTGCCAGCAGCCCCGGGACTGCCTCTGGGGCCAACGTCCTGACTTTC. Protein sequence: CASSPGTASGANVLTF. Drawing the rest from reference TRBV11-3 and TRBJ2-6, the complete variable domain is EAGVVQSPRYKIIEKKQPVAFWCNPISGHNTLYWYLQNLGQGPELLIRYENEEAVDDSQLPKDRFSAERLKGVDSTLKIQPAELGDSAVYLCASSPGTASGANVLTFGAGSRLTVL.

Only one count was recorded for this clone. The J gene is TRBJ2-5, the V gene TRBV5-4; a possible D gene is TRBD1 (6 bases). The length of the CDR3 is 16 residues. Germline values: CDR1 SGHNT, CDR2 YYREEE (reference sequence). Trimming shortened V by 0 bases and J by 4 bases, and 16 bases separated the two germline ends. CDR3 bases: TGTGCCAGCAGCTTGGCCGGTGTCTCCAGGGGAGAGACCCAGTACTTC. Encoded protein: CASSLAGVSRGETQYF. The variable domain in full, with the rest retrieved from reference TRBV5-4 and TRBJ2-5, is ETGVTQSPTHLIKTRGQQVTLRCSSQSGHNTVSWYQQALGQGPQFIFQYYREEENGRGNFPPRFSGLQFPNYSSELNVNALELDDSALYLCASSLAGVSRGETQYFGPGTRLLVL.

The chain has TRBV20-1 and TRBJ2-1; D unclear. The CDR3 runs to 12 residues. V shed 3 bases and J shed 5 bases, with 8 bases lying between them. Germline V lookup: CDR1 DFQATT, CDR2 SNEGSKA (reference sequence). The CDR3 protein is CSASEANNEQFF. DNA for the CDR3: TGCAGTGCTAGTGAGGCCAACAATGAGCAGTTCTTC.

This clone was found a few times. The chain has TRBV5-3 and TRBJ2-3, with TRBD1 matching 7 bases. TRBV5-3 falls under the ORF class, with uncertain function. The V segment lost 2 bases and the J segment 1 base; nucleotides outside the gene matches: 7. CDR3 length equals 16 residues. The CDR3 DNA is TGTGCCAGAAGCTTCCACCGACAGGGTCGCACAGATACGCAGTATTTT. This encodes CARSFHRQGRTDTQYF.

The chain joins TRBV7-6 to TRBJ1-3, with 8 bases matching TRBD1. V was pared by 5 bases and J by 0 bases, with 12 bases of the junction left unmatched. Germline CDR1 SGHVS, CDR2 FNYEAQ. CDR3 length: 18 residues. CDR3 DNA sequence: TGTGCCAGCAGCGGTACCGGGACAGGACTTTCCTCTGGAAACACCATATATTTT. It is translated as CASSGTGTGLSSGNTIYF. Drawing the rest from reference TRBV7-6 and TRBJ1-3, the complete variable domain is GAGVSQSPRYKVTKRGQDVALRCDPISGHVSLYWYRQALGQGPEFLTYFNYEAQQDKSGLPNDRFSAERPEGSISTLTIQRTEQRDSAMYRCASSGTGTGLSSGNTIYFGEGSWLTVV.

This chain's CDR3 is CASSLRAQPQHF. The CDR3 DNA is TGTGCCAGTAGTCTCAGGGCTCAGCCCCAGCATTTT. The chain combines TRBV19 with TRBJ1-5, with a tentative D call TRBD1 (5 bases). Germline V gives CDR1 LNHDA, CDR2 SQIVND (reference sequence). V lost 5 bases and J lost 6, with 8 bases in between. The CDR3 extends over 12 amino acids.

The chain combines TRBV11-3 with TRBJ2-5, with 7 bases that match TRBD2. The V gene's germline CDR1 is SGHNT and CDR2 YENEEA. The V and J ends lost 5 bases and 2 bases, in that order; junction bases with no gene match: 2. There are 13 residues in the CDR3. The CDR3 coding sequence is TGTGCCAGCAGCCAGGGAGGGCAAGAGACCCAGTACTTC. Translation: CASSQGGQETQYF.

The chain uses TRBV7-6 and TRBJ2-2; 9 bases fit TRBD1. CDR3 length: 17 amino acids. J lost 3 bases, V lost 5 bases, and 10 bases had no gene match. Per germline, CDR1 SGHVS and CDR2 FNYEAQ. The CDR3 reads CASSLARDRAHTGELFF. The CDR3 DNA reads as TGTGCCAGCAGCCTCGCCCGGGACAGGGCTCACACCGGGGAGCTGTTTTTT.

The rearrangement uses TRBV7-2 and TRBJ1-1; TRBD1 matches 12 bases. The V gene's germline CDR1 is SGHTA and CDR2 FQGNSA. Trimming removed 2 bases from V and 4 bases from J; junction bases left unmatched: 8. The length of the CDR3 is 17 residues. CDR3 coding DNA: TGTGCCAGCAGCTTAACGGGACAGGGGGCCCCCAGCACTGAAGCTTTCTTT. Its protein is CASSLTGQGAPSTEAFF.

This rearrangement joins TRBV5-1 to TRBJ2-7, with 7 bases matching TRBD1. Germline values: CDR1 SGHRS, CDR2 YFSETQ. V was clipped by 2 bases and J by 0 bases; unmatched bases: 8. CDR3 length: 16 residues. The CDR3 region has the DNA TGCGCCAGCAGCTTTGCGGTCGGGGACAGCTCCTACGAGCAGTACTTC. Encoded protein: CASSFAVGDSSYEQYF.

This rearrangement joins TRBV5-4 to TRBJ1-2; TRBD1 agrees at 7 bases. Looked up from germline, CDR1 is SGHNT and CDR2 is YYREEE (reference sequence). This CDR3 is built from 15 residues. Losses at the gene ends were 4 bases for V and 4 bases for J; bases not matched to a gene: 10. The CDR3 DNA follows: TGTGCCAGCAGCACGCCGCAGGGGGTCAGCTATGGCTACACCTTC. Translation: CASSTPQGVSYGYTF. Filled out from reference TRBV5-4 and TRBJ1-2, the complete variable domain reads ETGVTQSPTHLIKTRGQQVTLRCSSQSGHNTVSWYQQALGQGPQFIFQYYREEENGRGNFPPRFSGLQFPNYSSELNVNALELDDSALYLCASSTPQGVSYGYTFGSGTRLTVV.

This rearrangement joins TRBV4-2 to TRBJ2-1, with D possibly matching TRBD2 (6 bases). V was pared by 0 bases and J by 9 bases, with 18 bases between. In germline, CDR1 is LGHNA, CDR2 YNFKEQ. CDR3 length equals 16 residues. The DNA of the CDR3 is TGTGCCAGCAGCCAAGATGTAGCGGAAAGGGCCTTTGAGCAGTTCTTC. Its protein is CASSQDVAERAFEQFF.

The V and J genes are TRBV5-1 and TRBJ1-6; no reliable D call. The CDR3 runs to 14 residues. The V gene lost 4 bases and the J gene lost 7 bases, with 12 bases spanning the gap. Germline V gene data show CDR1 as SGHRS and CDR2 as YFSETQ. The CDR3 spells CASSPGRENSPLHF. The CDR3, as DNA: TGCGCCAGCAGCCCCGGACGGGAAAATTCACCCCTCCACTTT.

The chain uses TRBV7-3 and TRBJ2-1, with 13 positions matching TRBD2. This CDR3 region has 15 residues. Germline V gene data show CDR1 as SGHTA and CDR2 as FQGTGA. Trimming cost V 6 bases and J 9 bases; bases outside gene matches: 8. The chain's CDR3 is CASSTGTSGASEQFF. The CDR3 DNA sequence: TGTGCCAGCAGTACCGGGACTAGCGGGGCAAGTGAGCAGTTCTTC. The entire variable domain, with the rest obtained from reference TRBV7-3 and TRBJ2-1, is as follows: GAGVSQTPSNKVTEKGKYVELRCDPISGHTALYWYRQSLGQGPEFLIYFQGTGAADDSGLPNDRFFAVRPEGSVSTLKIQRTERGDSAVYLCASSTGTSGASEQFFGPGTRLTVL.

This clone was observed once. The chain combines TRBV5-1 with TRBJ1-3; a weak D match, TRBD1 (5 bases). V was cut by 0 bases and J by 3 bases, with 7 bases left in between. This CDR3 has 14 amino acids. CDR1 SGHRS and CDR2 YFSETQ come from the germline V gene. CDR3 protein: CASSLGGNGNTIYF. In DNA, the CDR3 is TGCGCCAGCAGCTTGGGGGGCAATGGAAACACCATATATTTT.

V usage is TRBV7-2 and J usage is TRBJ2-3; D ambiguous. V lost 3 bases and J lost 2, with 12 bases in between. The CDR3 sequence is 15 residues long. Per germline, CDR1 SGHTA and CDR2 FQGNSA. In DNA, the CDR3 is TGTGCCAGCAGCTTCTCGTACGGGTTCACAGATACGCAGTATTTT. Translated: CASSFSYGFTDTQYF.

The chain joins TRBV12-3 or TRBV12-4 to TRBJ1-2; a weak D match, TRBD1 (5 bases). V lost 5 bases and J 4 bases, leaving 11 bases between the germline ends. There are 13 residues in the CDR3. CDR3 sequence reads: CASSPDMGYGYTF. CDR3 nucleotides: TGTGCCAGCAGTCCGGACATGGGCTATGGCTACACCTTC.